This T cell receptor (beta chain) was obtained from a study of follicular helper T cells after annual influenza vaccination. Regarding the study as a whole: Successive annual vaccinations recalled a recurrent oligoclonal ICOS+CD38+ cTfh response with influenza-specific clonotypes.

Generated by immunoSEQ multiplex PCR, the TCRdb table keeps only in-frame clones and is missing some. The repertoire includes around 10,000 clones, approximately 80% of them detected once, and 0.7% to 0.95% sits in the top ten. This CDR3 contains 15 residues. V gave up 4 bases and J gave up 6 bases; unmatched junction bases: 10. CDR1 is SGHRS and CDR2 is YFSETQ in the germline V gene. Time point here: 2014-2015 season, pre-vaccination. About this clone itself: The antigen is not known.

The chain uses TRBV5-1 and TRBJ1-3; TRBD1 matches 7 bases. This clonotype originated in an adult who received the influenza vaccine. The sequences come from CXCR5- memory CD4+ T cells sorted from blood, collected on the day of influenza vaccination. The CDR3 reads CASSPLRDSENTIYF. The CDR3 DNA reads TGCGCCAGCAGCCCCCTCCGGGACAGTGAAAACACCATATATTTT.